Below, one T cell receptor beta chain is given with its context. Its specificity is not known. The PCR contained 60 Vbeta and 13 Jbeta primers. Profiled with immunoSEQ multiplex PCR; TCRdb holds only in-frame clones, not every one. The sample holds about 85,000 clones, roughly 80% seen once. This specimen belongs to a study of cytomegalovirus exposure and HLA in healthy donors. Study overall: In an early release, HLA-typed donors contributed 90 million or so unique TCR sequences. Study-wide points: Rarity marked most TCR sequences, yet some public TCRs occurred in many donors.

V lost 4 bases to trimming and J lost 4 bases, with 13 bases between them. The CDR3 covers 14 residues. CDR1 and CDR2 (germline): GTSNPN, SVGIG (reference sequence). The sample was PBMCs. V gene TRBV30 combines with J gene TRBJ2-2; no reliable D call. The source of this sequence is a boy under 18 in good health and CMV-seronegative. The CDR3 region is CAWNMGAGTGELFF. DNA for the CDR3: TGTGCCTGGAACATGGGCGCCGGCACCGGGGAGCTGTTTTTT.